The 2 T cell receptor beta chains below were found in one sample sequenced in a study of blood T cell repertoires in COVID-19. TCRdb keeps only in-frame clones here, not all; method: immunoSEQ multiplex PCR. The sample shows roughly 300,000 clones, nearly 90% of them seen only once. Sequencing input: PBMCs or T cells enriched from blood (not recorded which). Receptors were obtained from a woman aged 25 to 39 who had recovered from COVID-19.

The V gene is TRBV12-3 or TRBV12-4, the J gene TRBJ2-1; 8 nucleotides agree with TRBD2. The CDR3 is made up of 13 amino acids. Germline trimming cut 7 bases from V and 9 bases from J; bases unmatched to any gene: 8. CDR3 nucleotides: TGTGCCAGCACCACGGGGGGGAGAGGTGAGCAGTTCTTC. As protein: CASTTGGRGEQFF.

V is TRBV14 and J is TRBJ2-2; D may be TRBD2 (6 bases). The germline CDR1 and CDR2 sequences are SGHDN and FVKESK. This CDR3 region has 16 residues. V lost 4 bases and J 4 bases, leaving 16 bases between the germline ends. The CDR3 here is CASSPLRGSPTGELFF. Here the CDR3 DNA reads TGTGCCAGCAGCCCCCTCCGGGGGTCGCCCACCGGGGAGCTGTTTTTT.